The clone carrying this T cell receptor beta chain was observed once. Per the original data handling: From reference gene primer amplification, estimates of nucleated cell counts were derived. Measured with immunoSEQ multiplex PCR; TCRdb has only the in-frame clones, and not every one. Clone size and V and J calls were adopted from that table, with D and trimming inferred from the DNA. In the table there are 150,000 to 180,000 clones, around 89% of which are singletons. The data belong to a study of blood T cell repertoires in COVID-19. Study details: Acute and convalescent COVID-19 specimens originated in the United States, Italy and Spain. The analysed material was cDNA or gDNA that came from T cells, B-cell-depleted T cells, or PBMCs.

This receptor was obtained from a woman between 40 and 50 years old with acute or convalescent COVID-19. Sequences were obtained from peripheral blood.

CDR3 loop: CASSFLGEPSYGYTF. CDR3 nucleotide sequence: TGTGCCAGCAGTTTTTTAGGGGAACCCTCCTATGGCTACACCTTC. The rearrangement links TRBV28 to TRBJ1-2; D may be TRBD1 (5 bases). The germline V and J ends were trimmed by 3 bases and 4 bases, with 15 bases remaining between them. CDR1 is MDHEN, CDR2 SYDVKM, per germline. The CDR3 extends over 15 amino acids.